One and the same sample provided the 30 T cell receptor beta chains below, sequenced in a study of blood T cell repertoires in COVID-19. The method was immunoSEQ multiplex PCR; TCRdb's version includes in-frame clones alone and lacks a portion of them. The table records some 250,000 clones, approximately 80% of them present only once. Sequenced material: peripheral blood. The receptors stem from a woman aged 80 or over with acute or convalescent COVID-19.

The genes are TRBV27 and TRBJ1-6; D is unclear. Germline V gives CDR1 MNHEY, CDR2 SMNVEV (reference sequence). CDR3 length: 13 residues. V was cut by 6 bases and J by 9 bases, with 12 bases left in between. Here the CDR3 DNA reads TGTGCCAGCAGACTGGACTCTGTTTCACCCCTCCACTTT. This gives the protein CASRLDSVSPLHF.

The rearrangement uses TRBV10-3 and TRBJ1-5; the D is unclear. The germline CDR1 and CDR2 sequences are ENHRY and SYGVKD. With 2 bases removed from V and 3 bases from J, the gap between germline ends came to 17 bases. The CDR3 totals 17 residues. The CDR3 nucleotides are TGTGCCATCAGTGAGGGTACAAGAGGCCCTCTCAATCAGCCCCAGCATTTT. Translated: CAISEGTRGPLNQPQHF.

This clone appeared once. The J gene is TRBJ1-4, the V gene TRBV2, with D perhaps matching TRBD1 (5 bases). The CDR3 length is 15 residues. The germline CDR1 and CDR2 sequences are SNHLY and FYNNEI. V lost 1 base and J 5 bases, leaving 11 bases between the germline ends. CDR3 residues: CASSEGGARNEKLFF. The CDR3 DNA is TGTGCCAGCAGTGAAGGTGGGGCTCGAAATGAAAAACTGTTTTTT.

The chain couples TRBV7-9 to TRBJ1-3; TRBD1 matches at 8 bases. Germline CDR1 is SEHNR and CDR2 is FQNEAQ (reference sequence). V lost 0 bases, J lost 3 bases, and 4 bases stayed unmatched. The CDR3 has 16 amino acids. The CDR3 sequence: CASSLARQGSGNTIYF. The DNA of the CDR3 is TGTGCCAGCAGCTTAGCGAGACAGGGGAGTGGAAACACCATATATTTT.

This clone showed up just once. The chain combines TRBV19 with TRBJ1-4; D might be TRBD1 (6 bases). The germline V and J ends were trimmed by 6 bases and 5 bases, with 13 bases remaining between them. This CDR3 spans 14 amino acids. Germline V CDR1 and CDR2: LNHDA, SQIVND (reference sequence). CDR3 protein: CASRRDNVNEKLFF. CDR3 nucleotides: TGTGCCAGTAGAAGGGACAATGTGAATGAAAAACTGTTTTTT. Combining the CDR3 with reference TRBV19 and TRBJ1-4 gives the whole variable domain DGGITQSPKYLFRKEGQNVTLSCEQNLNHDAMYWYRQDPGQGLRLIYYSQIVNDFQKGDIAEGYSVSREKKESFPLTVTSAQKNPTAFYLCASRRDNVNEKLFFGSGTQLSVL.

This clone turned up a few times. The chain couples TRBV6-5 to TRBJ2-1, with TRBD1 matching over 9 bases. The CDR3 consists of 15 residues. J lost 5 bases, V lost 5 bases, and 7 bases had no gene match. Germline V lookup: CDR1 MNHEY, CDR2 SVGAGI. CDR3 loop: CASSPGTGYHNEQFF. CDR3 bases: TGTGCCAGCAGTCCCGGGACAGGGTACCACAATGAGCAGTTCTTC.

The V gene is TRBV12-3 or TRBV12-4, the J gene TRBJ1-4; 8 bases match TRBD1. This CDR3 is 13 amino acids long. With 6 bases clipped from V and 8 bases from J, the junction kept 5 bases outside the gene matches. For the CDR3, the DNA is TGTGCCAGCAGGGGGACAGGAAGGGAAAAACTGTTTTTT. Its protein product is CASRGTGREKLFF.

The DNA of the CDR3 is TGCAGCGTTTCGGAGGGGACAGGGAACACTGAAGCTTTCTTT. Its translation: CSVSEGTGNTEAFF. The chain links TRBV29-1 to TRBJ1-1; 8 bases agree with TRBD1. Germline loops: CDR1 SQVTM, CDR2 ANQGSEA. The CDR3 sequence is 14 residues long. V lost 5 bases to trimming and J lost 1 base; unmatched junction nucleotides: 6. Combining the CDR3 with reference TRBV29-1 and TRBJ1-1 gives the whole variable domain SAVISQKPSRDICQRGTSLTIQCQVDSQVTMMFWYRQQPGQSLTLIATANQGSEATYESGFVIDKFPISRPNLTFSTLTVSNMSPEDSSIYLCSVSEGTGNTEAFFGQGTRLTVV.

The rearrangement uses TRBV18 and TRBJ1-3, with TRBD1 matching over 7 bases. The germline gives CDR1 KGHSH, CDR2 LQKENI. With V trimmed by 1 base and J by 8 bases, 11 bases remained unmatched. This CDR3 is built from 16 residues. The CDR3 region is CASSPLSAGGSYTIYF. CDR3 DNA: TGTGCCAGCTCACCACTTTCGGCAGGGGGATCTTACACCATATATTTT. Filled out from reference TRBV18 and TRBJ1-3, the complete variable domain reads NAGVMQNPRHLVRRRGQEARLRCSPMKGHSHVYWYRQLPEEGLKFMVYLQKENIIDESGMPKERFSAEFPKEGPSILRIQQVVRGDSAAYFCASSPLSAGGSYTIYFGEGSWLTVV.

The chain has TRBV30 and TRBJ1-1, with 7 bases aligning to TRBD1. V shed 7 bases, J shed 4 bases, and the junction held 12 bases outside the gene matches. Germline V gene data show CDR1 as GTSNPN and CDR2 as SVGIG (reference sequence). CDR3 length equals 14 residues. The CDR3 DNA follows: TGTGCCTCGAAAGAGGGGGCTGGGAGCACTGAAGCTTTCTTT. Amino acid sequence: CASKEGAGSTEAFF.

This chain joins TRBV12-5 and TRBJ2-3, with 8 nucleotides matching TRBD1. The germline V gene has CDR1 LGHNT and CDR2 FRNRAP. The CDR3 is made up of 15 amino acids. V lost 5 bases and J lost 1; bases outside the gene matches: 5. CDR3 sequence: CASGPGTGRTDTQYF. DNA of the CDR3: TGTGCTAGTGGTCCCGGGACAGGCCGCACAGATACGCAGTATTTT.

This rearrangement joins TRBV5-1 to TRBJ2-7; the match to TRBD1 covers 8 bases. The germline V gene has CDR1 SGHRS and CDR2 YFSETQ. CDR3 size: 12 residues. V dropped 3 bases and J dropped 5; count of bases not matched to a gene: 1. The CDR3 bases are TGCGCCAGCAGCTCAGGGGGCGACGAGCAGTACTTC. Its translation is CASSSGGDEQYF.

The genes are TRBV5-1 and TRBJ2-5; D might be TRBD2 (6 bases). V lost 7 bases to trimming and J lost 2 bases, with 15 bases between them. The germline gives CDR1 SGHRS, CDR2 YFSETQ. This CDR3 comprises 14 residues. DNA of the CDR3: TGCGCCAGCTACGCCTCAGGGACTCAAGAGACCCAGTACTTC. Residues: CASYASGTQETQYF.

The gene calls are TRBV25-1 and TRBJ2-3, with a tentative D call TRBD2 (6 bases). Germline CDR1 reads MGHDK; CDR2 reads SYGVNS. The V end lost 0 bases, the J end lost 3 bases, and 19 bases lay between the germline ends. The CDR3 contains 18 residues. In nucleotides, the CDR3 is TGTGCCAGCAGTGAATATGGGGGGACGGTGCGGGCGACAGATACGCAGTATTTT. Encoded protein: CASSEYGGTVRATDTQYF.

The gene calls are TRBV28 and TRBJ1-5; TRBD1 matches 8 bases. This CDR3 contains 14 residues. V shed 7 bases and J 7 bases; nucleotides not matched to a gene: 9. The V gene's germline CDR1 is MDHEN and CDR2 SYDVKM. CDR3 amino acids: CASTTPDRAQPQHF. For the CDR3, the DNA is TGTGCCAGCACCACCCCGGACAGGGCGCAGCCCCAGCATTTT.

This chain uses TRBV19 with TRBJ1-6; 10 nucleotides align to TRBD1. V gave up 5 bases and J gave up 5 bases; unmatched junction bases: 9. CDR3 size: 17 residues. From germline, CDR1 is LNHDA and CDR2 SQIVND (reference sequence). For the CDR3, the DNA is TGTGCCAGTAGTCACCGGGACAGGGGAACGAATAATTCACCCCTCCACTTT. Its translation: CASSHRDRGTNNSPLHF.

The chain combines TRBV23-1 with TRBJ1-1; D remains ambiguous. TRBV23-1 is placed among ORFs of uncertain function. The ends were cut back, 8 bases at V and 1 base at J, with 14 bases in the middle. The CDR3 extends over 14 amino acids. DNA for the CDR3: TGCGCCAGCCCCCTGCGGAGGGAGAACACTGAAGCTTTCTTT. Amino acids: CASPLRRENTEAFF.

The chain carries TRBV5-6 and TRBJ2-5; D is possibly TRBD2 (5 bases). This CDR3 contains 15 residues. CDR1 and CDR2 from the germline V gene are SGHDT and YYEEEE. Trimming pared 0 bases from V and 2 bases from J, leaving 11 bases between. The CDR3 spells CASSLALRGQETQYF. The DNA for the CDR3 is TGTGCCAGCAGCTTGGCGTTACGGGGTCAAGAGACCCAGTACTTC.

This chain uses TRBV11-2 with TRBJ2-7, with D perhaps TRBD2 (6 bases). Germline-derived CDR1 and CDR2 are SGHAT and FQNNGV. Trimming removed 4 bases from V and 5 bases from J, with 12 bases in between. This CDR3 has 13 residues. The CDR3 region has the DNA TGTGCCAGCAGCTCCAATGGAGGGGACGAGCAGTACTTC. It encodes CASSSNGGDEQYF.

Ten or more counts support this clone. The V call is TRBV4-2, the J call TRBJ2-1, with D maybe TRBD1 (6 bases). Trimming removed 3 bases from V and 2 bases from J, with 17 bases in between. Germline CDR1 LGHNA, CDR2 YNFKEQ. The CDR3 is 17 amino acids. The CDR3 coding sequence is TGTGCCAGCAGCCACCGCTGGGACCAGGGGACCTACAATGAGCAGTTCTTC. This codes for CASSHRWDQGTYNEQFF.

The J gene is TRBJ2-3, the V gene TRBV2; tentatively, D is TRBD1 (6 bases). V was pared by 10 bases and J by 1 base, with 12 bases between. The CDR3 is made up of 13 amino acids. The germline V gene has CDR1 SNHLY and CDR2 FYNNEI. CDR3 coding DNA: TGTGCCACCCACAGGGACCGCACAGATACGCAGTATTTT. This encodes CATHRDRTDTQYF. Variable domain in full (rest from reference TRBV2 and TRBJ2-3): EPEVTQTPSHQVTQMGQEVILRCVPISNHLYFYWYRQILGQKVEFLVSFYNNEISEKSEIFDDQFSVERPDGSNFTLKIRSTKLEDSAMYFCATHRDRTDTQYFGPGTRLTVL.

The chain is built from TRBV5-4 and TRBJ1-2, with unresolved D. CDR1 and CDR2 from the germline V gene are SGHNT and YYREEE (reference sequence). The CDR3 consists of 14 residues. V was shortened by 1 base and J by 4 bases, with 11 bases between the two germline ends. Here the CDR3 reads CASSLSGRSYGYTF. The CDR3 region has the DNA TGTGCCAGCAGCTTGAGCGGCAGGAGCTATGGCTACACCTTC.

The CDR3 here is CASSLDRGGTGELFF. CDR3 nucleotides: TGTGCCAGCAGCCTTGACAGGGGAGGCACCGGGGAGCTGTTTTTT. The rearrangement joins TRBV2 to TRBJ2-2; TRBD1 aligns across 8 bases. Germline V gene sequence: CDR1 SNHLY, CDR2 FYNNEI. The CDR3 is made up of 15 amino acids. The V and J ends lost 6 bases and 4 bases, in that order; junction bases with no gene match: 7.

The V gene is TRBV5-1, the J gene TRBJ2-3; TRBD2 agrees at 9 bases. CDR3 length: 16 amino acids. The ends lost 0 bases at V and 4 bases at J; junction bases unmatched: 6. Per the germline V gene, CDR1 is SGHRS and CDR2 is YFSETQ. The CDR3 DNA is TGCGCCAGCAGCTTGGGGGCGGGGGGGCCAGCAGATACGCAGTATTTT. Its protein product is CASSLGAGGPADTQYF.

The chain recombines TRBV5-1 with TRBJ1-4, with TRBD1 identical over 8 bases. Germline CDR1 reads SGHRS; CDR2 reads YFSETQ. The CDR3 runs 18 residues. J was trimmed by 2 bases and V by 0 bases; bases with no gene match: 9. The CDR3 nucleotides read TGCGCCAGCAGCTTGGGGGCGACAGGGGTTCCGACTAATGAAAAACTGTTTTTT. Translating gives CASSLGATGVPTNEKLFF.

The CDR3 sequence: CASSPEGGGYNSPLHF. CDR3 coding DNA: TGCGCCAGCAGCCCGGAGGGGGGGGGCTATAATTCACCCCTCCACTTT. V and J are TRBV5-1 and TRBJ1-6; tentative D call: TRBD1 (6 bases). Germline CDR1 is SGHRS and CDR2 is YFSETQ. V was shortened by 4 bases and J by 3 bases, with 14 bases between the two germline ends. This CDR3 spans 16 amino acids.

V usage is TRBV30 and J usage is TRBJ2-4; D is possibly TRBD1 (8 bases). CDR1 is GTSNPN, CDR2 SVGIG, per germline (reference sequence). The CDR3 covers 17 residues. The germline V and J ends were trimmed by 0 bases and 1 base, with 16 bases remaining between them. The CDR3 nucleotides read TGTGCCTGGAGTGTACAGGGGGGGACCGGGGCCAAAAACATTCAGTACTTC. Its translation: CAWSVQGGTGAKNIQYF. Complete variable domain (other parts from reference TRBV30 and TRBJ2-4): SQTIHQWPATLVQPVGSPLSLECTVEGTSNPNLYWYRQAAGRGLQLLFYSVGIGQISSEVPQNLSASRPQDRQFILSSKKLLLSDSGFYLCAWSVQGGTGAKNIQYFGAGTRLSVL.

V gene TRBV5-8 combines with J gene TRBJ2-5, with D possibly matching TRBD1 (6 bases). CDR3 length: 16 amino acids. Germline-derived CDR1 and CDR2 are SGHTS and YDEGEE. Deletions cut 2 bases from V and 1 base from J, with 15 bases between. The CDR3 DNA follows: TGTGCCAGCAGCTTTGGGATCAGGGGTCTCCAAGAGACCCAGTACTTC. Residues: CASSFGIRGLQETQYF.

The genes are TRBV5-4 and TRBJ2-3, with a tentative D call TRBD2 (5 bases). The CDR3 runs 13 residues. CDR1 is SGHNT, CDR2 YYREEE, per germline (reference sequence). V lost 1 base and J 4 bases, leaving 7 bases between the germline ends. The CDR3, as DNA: TGTGCCAGCAGCTTGAGAGGGTCAGATACGCAGTATTTT. Amino acid sequence: CASSLRGSDTQYF. The full variable domain, completed using reference TRBV5-4 and TRBJ2-3, is ETGVTQSPTHLIKTRGQQVTLRCSSQSGHNTVSWYQQALGQGPQFIFQYYREEENGRGNFPPRFSGLQFPNYSSELNVNALELDDSALYLCASSLRGSDTQYFGPGTRLTVL.

The chain links TRBV20-1 to TRBJ1-5; TRBD1 agrees at 8 bases. CDR1 DFQATT and CDR2 SNEGSKA come from the germline V gene (reference sequence). V trimming: 3 bases; J trimming: 3 bases; junction bases outside the gene matches: 13. The CDR3 has 17 amino acids. The CDR3 spells CSASIQGASDANQPQHF. In DNA, the CDR3 is TGCAGTGCTAGTATCCAGGGGGCGTCCGATGCCAATCAGCCCCAGCATTTT.